Listed here are 9 T cell receptor beta chains from one sample, sequenced in a study of T cells after yellow fever vaccination. TCRdb reprocessed the 5' RACE reads with MiXCR, giving one entry per CDR3 protein. The sample records 400,000 to 450,000 distinct CDR3 sequences, roughly a sixth being singletons. Sequencing used PBMCs, obtained before the yellow fever booster vaccination. The receptors derive from a man aged 18 to 30 who received the YFV17D yellow fever vaccine.

The chain combines TRBV12-3 or TRBV12-4 with TRBJ2-1; the D gene could be TRBD1 or TRBD2 (5 bases each). This CDR3 is 14 amino acids long. Between the trimmed V and J ends, which lost 6 bases and 9 bases, there was a span of 18 bases. CDR3 coding DNA: TGTGCCAGCAGGACGGGGCTGGAATCGGGTGAGCAGTTCTTC. This encodes CASRTGLESGEQFF.

The chain couples TRBV7-9 to TRBJ1-1; maybe TRBD1 (6 bases). This CDR3 is 17 amino acids long. Germline CDR1 is SEHNR and CDR2 is FQNEAQ (reference sequence). With 5 bases removed from V and 5 bases from J, the gap between germline ends came to 24 bases. The CDR3 loop reads CASSPRVAGAMRTEAFF. CDR3 nucleotides: TGTGCCAGCAGCCCTCGGGTAGCGGGGGCGATGAGGACTGAAGCTTTCTTT.

V is TRBV29-1 and J is TRBJ2-1; 7 bases agree with TRBD2. The CDR3 loop spans 16 amino acids. CDR1 is SQVTM and CDR2 is ANQGSEA in the germline V gene. The junction had 8 bases not matched to a gene; V was cut back by 3 bases and J by 0 bases. CDR3 nucleotides: TGCAGCGTTGAGTCATTGCTAGCGGACTCCTACAATGAGCAGTTCTTC. This translates into CSVESLLADSYNEQFF.

The chain is built from TRBV4-3 and TRBJ2-1, with 9 bases that match TRBD2. This CDR3 has 15 amino acids. Germline CDR1 is LGHNA and CDR2 is YSLEER. V trimming: 0 bases; J trimming: 10 bases; junction bases outside the gene matches: 7. CDR3 sequence (DNA): TGCGCCAGCAGCCAAGATCTCCCTGGACTAGCGGAGCAGTTCTTC. Protein sequence: CASSQDLPGLAEQFF.

The V gene is TRBV24-1, the J gene TRBJ2-1; D gene uncertain. The CDR3 is made up of 13 amino acids. V gave up 2 bases and J gave up 7 bases, with 8 bases separating them. Germline CDR1 reads KGHDR; CDR2 reads SFDVKD. CDR3 sequence (DNA): TGTGCCACCAGTGATTGGGAACGGAATGAGCAGTTCTTC. Encoded protein: CATSDWERNEQFF.

This chain links TRBV10-3 with TRBJ1-2; no firm D call. Germline V lookup: CDR1 ENHRY, CDR2 SYGVKD. The CDR3 sequence is 12 residues long. Trimming left V 4 bases short and J 4 bases short, with 7 bases between. The CDR3 nucleotides read TGTGCCATCAGTGGGGAACGCTATGGCTACACCTTC. Amino acid sequence: CAISGERYGYTF.

The chain carries TRBV6-5 and TRBJ1-1, with a possible D match to TRBD1 (6 bases). The CDR3 length is 12 residues. Germline CDR1 MNHEY, CDR2 SVGAGI. V lost 7 bases and J 3 bases, leaving 9 bases between the germline ends. CDR3 sequence (DNA): TGTGCCAGCACCAAGGGGGACACTGAAGCTTTCTTT. It yields the protein CASTKGDTEAFF.

This clonotype was counted between two and nine times. The V gene is TRBV4-3, the J gene TRBJ2-5; D possibly corresponds to TRBD1 (5 bases). Germline CDR1 is LGHNA and CDR2 is YSLEER. The CDR3 is 15 residues long. The V gene lost 0 bases and the J gene lost 4 bases, with 12 bases spanning the gap. The CDR3 protein is CASSQDLVQAETQYF. CDR3 DNA sequence: TGCGCCAGCAGCCAAGATCTAGTACAGGCAGAGACCCAGTACTTC.

Only a few counts were recorded for this clonotype. The genes are TRBV30 and TRBJ2-1; 10 bases align to TRBD2. V lost 2 bases, J lost 10 bases, and 2 bases stayed unmatched. The CDR3 totals 12 residues. The germline CDR1 and CDR2 sequences are GTSNPN and SVGIG (reference sequence). The CDR3 is CAWSTSGAEQFF. The CDR3 bases are TGTGCCTGGAGTACTAGCGGGGCCGAGCAGTTCTTC.